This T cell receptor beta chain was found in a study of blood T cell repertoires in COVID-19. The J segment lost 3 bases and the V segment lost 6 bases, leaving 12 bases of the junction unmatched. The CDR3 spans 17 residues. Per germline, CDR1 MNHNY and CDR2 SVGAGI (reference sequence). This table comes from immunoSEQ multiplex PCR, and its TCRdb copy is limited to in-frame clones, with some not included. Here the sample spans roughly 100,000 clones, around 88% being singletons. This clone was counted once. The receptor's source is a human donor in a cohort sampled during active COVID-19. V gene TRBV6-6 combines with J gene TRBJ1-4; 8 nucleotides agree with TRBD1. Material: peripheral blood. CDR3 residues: CASRRVGQGASNEKLFF. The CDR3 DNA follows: TGTGCCAGCAGGCGAGTAGGACAGGGAGCGTCTAATGAAAAACTGTTTTTT.